This T cell receptor (beta chain) was sequenced during a study of graft-versus-host responses after intestinal transplantation (dated by TCRdb to about 2021). Broadly, across the study: Multivisceral, liver-intestinal, or isolated intestinal transplants were received by the recipients. All recipients received anti-thymocyte globulin induction followed by maintenance tacrolimus and steroids for approximately 3 years. After intestinal transplantation, graft-versus-host and host-versus-graft alloreactive T cell clones in the graft, circulation and bone marrow were tracked using bulk TCR-beta CDR3 sequencing. To identify alloreactive clones, pre-transplant mixed lymphocyte reaction products were sequenced and compared with unstimulated pre-transplant donor and recipient T cells. The cohort enrolled about two dozen intestinal transplant recipients including one retransplant, and a few patients lacking pretransplant specimens were excluded. Donor T cell macrochimerism was defined as a peak of at least 4% donor T cells among recipient peripheral blood mononuclear cells. Samples from three later patients were sequenced in-house on an Illumina MiSeq with MiXCR processing rather than by the commercial service.

Receptors were amplified or captured by the immunoSEQ multiplex PCR assay. In most patients, genomic DNA was isolated using the Qiagen DNeasy Blood and Tissue Kit and sent frozen to Adaptive Biotechnologies for TCR sequencing. High-throughput TCR-beta CDR3 sequencing of genomic DNA from most patients was performed by Adaptive Biotechnologies. The study's own analysis went as follows. TCR sequencing data for around 19 patients were retrieved from Adaptive's ImmunoSEQ software; a few other patients were processed with MiXCR and VDJtools. To correct CD4 versus CD8 sorting errors, sequences present in both subsets at a frequency ratio below 5:1 were removed. CDR3 nucleotide sequences shared by donor and recipient were removed because the origin of these sequences could not be assigned. At least 2-fold expansion over unstimulated cells and a minimum CFSE-low frequency of 0.002% (template counts) or 0.001% (read counts) were required for clones to be classified as alloreactive. Clones were considered mappable if detected in sequenced pre-transplant spleen, lymph node, or MLR CFSE-low populations of the donor or recipient. The cumulative frequency of alloreactive clones was calculated as a percentage of all sequences, weighted by copy number. TCRdb took this table from immuneACCESS and kept in-frame rearrangements with V and J called. Such tables lack part of the clones; where checked against another copy, unresolved V genes explain under half of the gap, and the rest is unexplained. From that table come the V and J calls and clone size; the DNA was used to work out D and trimming. This sample comprises 130,000 to 150,000 clones, about 93% of them detected only once. Of the sample, about 0.2% falls within the top ten clones.

What the work shows at the level of the full study, not this receptor alone: GvH clones turned up in recipient bone marrow, with some appearing earlier in ileal mucosa or blood, a pattern consistent with an intestinal mucosal origin. The conclusions were limited by the relatively low number and heterogeneity of the intestinal transplant patients. Peak levels of circulating GvH clones were associated with declines in HvG clones early after transplant. In the allografts of patients with donor T cell macrochimerism, GvH to HvG T cell clonal ratios were high.

Inclusive of the bounding cysteine and phenylalanine, the CDR3 is 15 residues long. Here the CDR3 DNA is all that survives: 45 bases in frame from base 1. CDR1 SGHTA and CDR2 FQGNSA were looked up in the germline V gene. Unmatched junction bases come to 1, with V trimmed by 0 bases and J by 6 bases. About this clone itself: Its antigen has not been determined. Base qualities are missing; no much larger clone stands one base away.

The time point label here, explained by the study, means: cells obtained before transplantation from donor or recipient. CD3+CD4+ and CD3+CD8+ populations were FACS-sorted from unstimulated pre-transplant donor and recipient cells taken from spleen or lymph nodes. The source is a human donor who received an intestinal transplant. The rearranged segments are TRBV7-2 and TRBJ2-2; a stretch of 10 junction bases matches TRBD2. The material was unstimulated CD4+ T cells sorted from spleen or lymph node cells, obtained before intestinal transplant. The DNA reads TGTGCCAGCAGCTTAGCAGGACTAGCGGCCGGGGAGCTGTTTTTT. This is translated as CASSLAGLAAGELFF.